This TCR beta chain was identified during a study of T cells in Graves' hyperthyroidism and ophthalmopathy. The CDR3 consists of 16 residues. Trimming took 3 bases from V and 7 from J; bases not matched to a gene: 9. Germline loops: CDR1 SGHAT, CDR2 FQNNGV. This clonotype was seen repeatedly, ten times or more. Exclusion criteria comprised uncontrolled infection, other autoimmune disease, pregnancy or lactation. The CDR3 regions of TCR beta were amplified from RNA transcripts. When the TCR CDR3 underwent first-round RT-PCR, the HTBI primer set was used. Each CDR3 protein is one row after TCRdb ran MiXCR on the multiplex PCR reads. The sample gives about 380,000 distinct CDR3 sequences, about 18% of which show up once; around two fifths is in the top ten.

The sample comprised blood. The chain recombines TRBV11-2 with TRBJ2-3; 11 bases line up with TRBD1. This receptor was identified in a man aged 18 to 30 with Graves' ophthalmopathy. The CDR3: CASSFVGQGAVHTQYF. The CDR3 DNA reads as TGTGCCAGCAGCTTCGTAGGACAGGGGGCGGTACATACGCAGTATTTT.